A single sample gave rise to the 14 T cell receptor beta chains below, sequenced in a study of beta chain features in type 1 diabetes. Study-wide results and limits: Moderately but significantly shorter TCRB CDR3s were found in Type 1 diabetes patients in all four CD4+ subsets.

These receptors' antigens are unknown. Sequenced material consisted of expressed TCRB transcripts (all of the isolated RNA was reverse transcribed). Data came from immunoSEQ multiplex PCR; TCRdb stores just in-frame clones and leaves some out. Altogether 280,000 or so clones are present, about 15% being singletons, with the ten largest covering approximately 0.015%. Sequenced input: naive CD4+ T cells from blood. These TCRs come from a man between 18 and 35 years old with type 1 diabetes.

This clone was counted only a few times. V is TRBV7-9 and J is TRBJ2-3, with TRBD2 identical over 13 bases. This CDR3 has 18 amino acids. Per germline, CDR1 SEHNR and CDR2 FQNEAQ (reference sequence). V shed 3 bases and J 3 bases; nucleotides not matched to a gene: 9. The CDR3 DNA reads TGTGCCAGCAGCTTCTCGACTAGCGGGAGGCCACGGACAGATACGCAGTATTTT. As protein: CASSFSTSGRPRTDTQYF.

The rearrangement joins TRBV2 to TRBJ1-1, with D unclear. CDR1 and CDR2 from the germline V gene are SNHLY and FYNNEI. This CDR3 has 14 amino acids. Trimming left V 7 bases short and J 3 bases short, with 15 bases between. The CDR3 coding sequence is TGTGCCAGCAACGCCGACGGAGGGTACACTGAAGCTTTCTTT. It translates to CASNADGGYTEAFF. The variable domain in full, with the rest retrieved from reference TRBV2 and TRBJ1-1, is EPEVTQTPSHQVTQMGQEVILRCVPISNHLYFYWYRQILGQKVEFLVSFYNNEISEKSEIFDDQFSVERPDGSNFTLKIRSTKLEDSAMYFCASNADGGYTEAFFGQGTRLTVV.

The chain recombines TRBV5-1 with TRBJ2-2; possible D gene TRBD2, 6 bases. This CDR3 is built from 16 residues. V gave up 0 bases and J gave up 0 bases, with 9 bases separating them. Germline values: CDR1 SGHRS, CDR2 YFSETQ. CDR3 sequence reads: CASSLDPGANTGELFF. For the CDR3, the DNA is TGCGCCAGCAGCTTGGATCCGGGGGCGAACACCGGGGAGCTGTTTTTT.

Here the CDR3 DNA reads TGTGCCAGCGGTAAGAGCGGGAGGGTAACCTACAATGAGCAGTTCTTC. It is translated as CASGKSGRVTYNEQFF. The rearrangement joins TRBV28 to TRBJ2-1; 10 bases align to TRBD2. CDR3 length: 16 residues. Germline CDR1 MDHEN, CDR2 SYDVKM. The J segment lost 2 bases and the V segment lost 8 bases, leaving 9 bases of the junction unmatched.

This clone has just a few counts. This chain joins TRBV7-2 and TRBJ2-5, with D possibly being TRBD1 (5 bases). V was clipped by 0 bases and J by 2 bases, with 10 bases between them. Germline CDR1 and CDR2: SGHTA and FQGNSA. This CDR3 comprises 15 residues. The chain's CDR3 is CASSLALTEQETQYF. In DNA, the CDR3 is TGTGCCAGCAGCTTAGCATTGACAGAACAAGAGACCCAGTACTTC.

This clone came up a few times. The CDR3 coding sequence is TGTGCCAGCTCACCACAAGGGACAGGGGTGACCTACGAGCAGTACTTC. It encodes CASSPQGTGVTYEQYF. The gene calls are TRBV18 and TRBJ2-7; 10 bases fit TRBD1. Unmatched junction bases numbered 5, after V lost 1 base and J lost 2 bases. Germline V gives CDR1 KGHSH, CDR2 LQKENI. This CDR3 has 16 residues.

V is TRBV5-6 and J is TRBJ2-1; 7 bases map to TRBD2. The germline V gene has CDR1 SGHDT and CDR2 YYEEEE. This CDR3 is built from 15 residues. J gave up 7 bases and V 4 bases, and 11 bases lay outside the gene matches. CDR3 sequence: CASSPSSGERNEQFF. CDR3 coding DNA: TGTGCCAGCAGCCCCAGCAGCGGGGAGAGGAATGAGCAGTTCTTC.

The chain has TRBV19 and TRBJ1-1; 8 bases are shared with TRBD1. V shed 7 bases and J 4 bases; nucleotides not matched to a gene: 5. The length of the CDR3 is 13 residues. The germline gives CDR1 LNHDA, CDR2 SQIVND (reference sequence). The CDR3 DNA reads TGTGCCAGTACCCGACAGGGGACCACTGAAGCTTTCTTT. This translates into CASTRQGTTEAFF.

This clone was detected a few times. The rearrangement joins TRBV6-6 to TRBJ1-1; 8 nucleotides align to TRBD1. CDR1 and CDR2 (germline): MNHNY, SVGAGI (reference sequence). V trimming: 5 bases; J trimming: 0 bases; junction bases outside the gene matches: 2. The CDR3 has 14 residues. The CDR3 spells CASSNRGMNTEAFF. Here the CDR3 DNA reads TGTGCCAGCAGTAACAGGGGGATGAACACTGAAGCTTTCTTT.

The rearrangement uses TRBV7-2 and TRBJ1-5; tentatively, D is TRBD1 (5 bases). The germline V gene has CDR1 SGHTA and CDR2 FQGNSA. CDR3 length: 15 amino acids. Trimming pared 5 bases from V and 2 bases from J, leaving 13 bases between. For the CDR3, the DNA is TGTGCCAGCAGCGTCTCGGGGGTCGGCAATCAGCCCCAGCATTTT. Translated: CASSVSGVGNQPQHF. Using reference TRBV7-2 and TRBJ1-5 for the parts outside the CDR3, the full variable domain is GAGVSQSPSNKVTEKGKDVELRCDPISGHTALYWYRQSLGQGLEFLIYFQGNSAPDKSGLPSDRFSAERTGGSVSTLTIQRTQQEDSAVYLCASSVSGVGNQPQHFGDGTRLSIL.

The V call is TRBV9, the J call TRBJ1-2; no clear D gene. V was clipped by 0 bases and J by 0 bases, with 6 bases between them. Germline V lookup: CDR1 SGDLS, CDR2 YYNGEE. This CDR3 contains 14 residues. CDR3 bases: TGTGCCAGCAGCGTAGTGGGCTCTAACTATGGCTACACCTTC. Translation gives CASSVVGSNYGYTF.

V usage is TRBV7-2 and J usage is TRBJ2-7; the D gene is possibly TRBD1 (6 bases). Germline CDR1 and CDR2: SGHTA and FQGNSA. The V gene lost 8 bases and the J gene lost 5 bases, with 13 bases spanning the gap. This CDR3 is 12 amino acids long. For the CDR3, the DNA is TGTGCCAGCCGCACAGGGACGAACGAGCAGTACTTC. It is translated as CASRTGTNEQYF.

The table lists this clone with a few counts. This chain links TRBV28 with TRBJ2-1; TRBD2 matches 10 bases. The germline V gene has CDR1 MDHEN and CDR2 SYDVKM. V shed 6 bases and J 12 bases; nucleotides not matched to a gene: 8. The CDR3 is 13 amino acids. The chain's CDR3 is CASSPIRLAGQFF. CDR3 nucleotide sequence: TGTGCCAGCAGCCCTATCCGACTAGCGGGGCAGTTCTTC.

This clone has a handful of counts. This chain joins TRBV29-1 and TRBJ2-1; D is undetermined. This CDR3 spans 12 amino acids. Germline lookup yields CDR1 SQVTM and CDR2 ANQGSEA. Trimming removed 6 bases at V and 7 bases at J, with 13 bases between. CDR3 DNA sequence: TGCAGCGTCGCGACTCCCTTGAATGAGCAGTTCTTC. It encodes CSVATPLNEQFF.